One and the same sample provided the 18 T cell receptor beta chains below, sequenced in a study of blood T cell repertoires in COVID-19. Libraries were prepared by immunoSEQ multiplex PCR; TCRdb keeps only in-frame clonotypes and omits some of them. The sample lists more than 150,000 clones, 87% occurring once. The sequenced sample consisted of PBMCs or T cells enriched from blood (not recorded which). These receptors originate from a woman aged 45-59 years who had recovered from COVID-19.

The chain carries TRBV19 and TRBJ1-2, with 9 nucleotides matching TRBD1. The CDR3 runs to 15 residues. Germline V gene data show CDR1 as LNHDA and CDR2 as SQIVND (reference sequence). The junction had 9 bases not matched to a gene; V was cut back by 6 bases and J by 4 bases. CDR3 sequence reads: CASRYRGRIGYGYTF. The DNA of the CDR3 is TGTGCCAGTAGGTACAGGGGGCGCATCGGCTATGGCTACACCTTC.

The chain uses TRBV25-1 and TRBJ2-1; 9 nucleotides align to TRBD2. The CDR3 covers 15 residues. In germline, CDR1 is MGHDK, CDR2 SYGVNS. Trimming at V came to 5 bases and at J to 5 bases, leaving 7 bases not matched to a gene. CDR3 nucleotide sequence: TGTGCCAGCAGTAGACCGGGACTAGCCAACAATGAGCAGTTCTTC. Protein product: CASSRPGLANNEQFF.

The chain links TRBV3-1 (or the pseudogene TRBV3-2) to TRBJ2-5; 8 nucleotides align to TRBD1. The CDR3 is 15 amino acids. CDR1 is LGHDT and CDR2 is YNNKEL in the germline V gene (reference sequence). The V gene end was trimmed by 1 base and the J gene end by 5 bases; junction bases not matched to a gene: 6. The CDR3 DNA sequence: TGTGCCAGCAGCCAAGCCAGGGGGCTAGGGGAGACCCAGTACTTC. It encodes CASSQARGLGETQYF.

J is TRBJ1-2 and V is TRBV3-1 (or the pseudogene TRBV3-2); 9 positions match TRBD1. Unmatched junction bases numbered 0, after V lost 4 bases and J lost 3 bases. The CDR3 runs 13 residues. Germline CDR1 reads LGHDT; CDR2 reads YNNKEL (reference sequence). Written as DNA, the CDR3 is TGTGCCAGCAGCCGGACAGGGGACTATGGCTACACCTTC. The encoded protein is CASSRTGDYGYTF.

Concerning this clone: Germline and junction disagree at one end, which may indicate a read error. The J gene is TRBJ2-3, the V gene TRBV5-4, with 7 bases that match TRBD1. This CDR3 spans 15 amino acids. Germline V gene data show CDR1 as SGHNT and CDR2 as YYREEE (reference sequence). The CDR3 spells CASTREGASTDTRYF. Here the CDR3 DNA reads TGTGCCAGCACCCGAGAGGGGGCCAGCACAGATACGCGGTATTTT.

The rearrangement uses TRBV27 and TRBJ2-7; TRBD1 agrees at 7 bases. V lost 5 bases, J lost 2 bases, and 9 bases stayed unmatched. CDR3 length equals 15 residues. Looked up from germline, CDR1 is MNHEY and CDR2 is SMNVEV (reference sequence). CDR3 in DNA: TGTGCCAGCAGTCTTCGAGGGGGCCCCACCTACGAGCAGTACTTC. Translated: CASSLRGGPTYEQYF.

The V call is TRBV5-4, the J call TRBJ1-2; D remains ambiguous. The germline V gene encodes CDR1 SGHNT and CDR2 YYREEE (reference sequence). The ends were cut back, 2 bases at V and 4 bases at J, with 9 bases in the middle. The CDR3 extends over 13 amino acids. The CDR3 region has the DNA TGTGCCAGCAGCTTCCGTTCGGGCTATGGCTACACCTTC. Its protein is CASSFRSGYGYTF.

The chain carries TRBV30 and TRBJ1-2; tentatively, D is TRBD1 (5 bases). The CDR3 is 16 amino acids. Trimming shortened V by 3 bases and J by 4 bases, and 21 bases separated the two germline ends. Germline values: CDR1 GTSNPN, CDR2 SVGIG (reference sequence). The CDR3 loop is CAWSSFDGGDVYGYTF. The CDR3 nucleotides are TGTGCCTGGAGCTCCTTTGATGGGGGGGATGTCTATGGCTACACCTTC.

The table lists this clone with a count of one. This CDR3 is CASSSVRTSGYNEQFF. DNA of the CDR3: TGCGCCAGCAGCTCCGTTAGGACTAGCGGTTACAATGAGCAGTTCTTC. The chain combines TRBV5-1 with TRBJ2-1, with TRBD2 matching over 10 bases. Germline trimming cut 3 bases from V and 4 bases from J; bases unmatched to any gene: 7. The CDR3 covers 16 residues. The germline CDR1 and CDR2 sequences are SGHRS and YFSETQ.

This chain connects TRBV7-2 to TRBJ1-1; weak D call: TRBD1 (6 bases). V was cut by 5 bases and J by 1 base, with 14 bases left in between. Germline V gives CDR1 SGHTA, CDR2 FQGNSA. The CDR3 loop spans 15 amino acids. The CDR3 bases are TGTGCCAGCAGCGGACGCAGGGGTCAGAACACTGAAGCTTTCTTT. Translated, it gives CASSGRRGQNTEAFF.

This clone was counted once. The chain carries TRBV9 and TRBJ2-1; 9 nucleotides agree with TRBD2. The CDR3 is 17 amino acids. The V segment lost 4 bases and the J segment 3 bases; nucleotides outside the gene matches: 11. The germline gives CDR1 SGDLS, CDR2 YYNGEE. The CDR3 protein is CASSPTPTSGRYNEQFF. For the CDR3, the DNA is TGTGCCAGCAGCCCTACCCCGACTAGCGGTCGCTACAATGAGCAGTTCTTC.

The chain couples TRBV28 to TRBJ2-7; 12 nucleotides align to TRBD2. The length of the CDR3 is 13 residues. The V gene end was trimmed by 10 bases and the J gene end by 6 bases; junction bases not matched to a gene: 7. Germline CDR1 reads MDHEN; CDR2 reads SYDVKM. The CDR3 here is CAIRTSGTAEQYF. In DNA, the CDR3 is TGTGCCATCCGGACTAGCGGGACTGCCGAGCAGTACTTC.

This chain uses TRBV6-5 with TRBJ1-2; 7 bases line up with TRBD1. Germline-derived CDR1 and CDR2 are MNHEY and SVGAGI. This CDR3 has 14 amino acids. V dropped 6 bases and J dropped 2; count of bases not matched to a gene: 6. The CDR3 reads CASRTRDRNYGYTF. The CDR3 DNA follows: TGTGCCAGCAGAACCCGGGACAGAAACTATGGCTACACCTTC.

This clone appeared once. The V call is TRBV7-9, the J call TRBJ1-1; D remains unclear. The CDR3 loop spans 15 amino acids. V shed 4 bases and J shed 3 bases, with 15 bases lying between them. Germline V gene data show CDR1 as SEHNR and CDR2 as FQNEAQ (reference sequence). The DNA of the CDR3 is TGTGCCAGCAGCTCAGTATGGGTGGAGGACACTGAAGCTTTCTTT. Protein sequence: CASSSVWVEDTEAFF.

The V gene is TRBV9, the J gene TRBJ2-1; TRBD2 is a possible D gene (6 bases). With 4 bases removed from V and 0 bases from J, the gap between germline ends came to 14 bases. Germline CDR1 reads SGDLS; CDR2 reads YYNGEE. CDR3 size: 16 residues. The CDR3 region is CASSPQVGGSYNEQFF. In DNA form, the CDR3 reads TGTGCCAGCAGCCCTCAGGTGGGGGGCTCCTACAATGAGCAGTTCTTC.

The gene calls are TRBV11-3 and TRBJ1-1; 10 bases map to TRBD1. Germline CDR1 and CDR2: SGHNT and YENEEA. V gave up 3 bases and J gave up 8 bases; unmatched junction bases: 9. This CDR3 region has 15 residues. CDR3 sequence: CASSFGQGDEGEAFF. The CDR3 region has the DNA TGTGCCAGCAGCTTTGGACAGGGGGATGAGGGAGAAGCTTTCTTT.

The chain has TRBV27 and TRBJ2-1; D unclear. Germline CDR1 reads MNHEY; CDR2 reads SMNVEV (reference sequence). The V and J ends lost 0 bases and 3 bases respectively, with 6 bases between them. CDR3 length equals 14 residues. CDR3 sequence reads: CASSLSIYYNEQFF. The CDR3 DNA follows: TGTGCCAGCAGTTTATCGATCTACTACAATGAGCAGTTCTTC.

The V call is TRBV9, the J call TRBJ2-5; tentatively, D is TRBD2 (8 bases). Germline-derived CDR1 and CDR2 are SGDLS and YYNGEE. The V gene lost 4 bases and the J gene lost 4 bases, with 23 bases spanning the gap. The CDR3 totals 17 residues. The CDR3 sequence is CASSPPGGTALRETQYF. Here the CDR3 DNA reads TGTGCCAGCAGCCCGCCGGGGGGGACAGCACTTCGAGAGACCCAGTACTTC.